Presented here are 20 T cell receptor beta chains from one specimen sequenced in a study of blood T cell repertoires in COVID-19. Clones were sequenced by immunoSEQ multiplex PCR, and TCRdb holds only the in-frame ones, with some missing. The sample carries about 280,000 clones, 87% recorded once. Sequenced sample: peripheral blood. Every receptor here comes from a woman aged 45-59 years who had recovered from COVID-19.

The chain recombines TRBV5-1 with TRBJ1-1, with D possibly matching TRBD1 (5 bases). This CDR3 is 15 amino acids long. Trimming took off 3 bases at V and 1 base at J, with 13 bases between the two ends. Germline V gives CDR1 SGHRS, CDR2 YFSETQ. CDR3 DNA: TGCGCCAGCAGCTCATTGGGGCACAAGAACACTGAAGCTTTCTTT. This codes for CASSSLGHKNTEAFF.

The chain employs TRBV10-3 and TRBJ1-2; TRBD1 agrees at 8 bases. Losses at the gene ends were 7 bases for V and 5 bases for J; bases not matched to a gene: 9. Germline loops: CDR1 ENHRY, CDR2 SYGVKD. The CDR3 is made up of 14 amino acids. The CDR3 sequence: CAIKPPGGLYGYTF. The CDR3 region has the DNA TGTGCCATCAAGCCCCCAGGGGGCTTATATGGCTACACCTTC.

CDR3 region: CASSILRGTWNTEAFF. The CDR3 nucleotides read TGTGCCAGTAGTATTCTACGGGGAACCTGGAACACTGAAGCTTTCTTT. The chain links TRBV19 to TRBJ1-1, with D unclear. CDR1 and CDR2 (germline): LNHDA, SQIVND (reference sequence). V lost 3 bases, J lost 1 base, and 15 bases lay in between. This CDR3 is 16 amino acids long.

This clone has just one count. The chain uses TRBV11-2 and TRBJ2-5; 9 bases map to TRBD2. V was clipped by 1 base and J by 4 bases; unmatched bases: 10. CDR1 is SGHAT and CDR2 is FQNNGV in the germline V gene. The CDR3 has 17 residues. The CDR3 DNA is TGTGCCAGCAGCTTAGGCCGCGGGAGGGTTCTCCCAGAGACCCAGTACTTC. Its protein product is CASSLGRGRVLPETQYF.

The chain combines TRBV4-2 with TRBJ2-7; maybe TRBD1 (6 bases). The CDR3 length is 16 residues. CDR1 and CDR2 from the germline V gene are LGHNA and YNFKEQ. The germline V and J ends were trimmed by 1 base and 1 base, with 14 bases remaining between them. The DNA of the CDR3 is TGTGCCAGCAGCCAAGCGGCCCTGGGGACATCCTACGAGCAGTACTTC. Translated, it gives CASSQAALGTSYEQYF.

In DNA form, the CDR3 reads TGTGCCAGCAGCTTACTCGGGACAGGGCTTGAAAAACTGTTTTTT. Its protein is CASSLLGTGLEKLFF. This chain connects TRBV7-6 to TRBJ1-4; TRBD1 aligns across 9 bases. The CDR3 spans 15 residues. J gave up 7 bases and V 2 bases, and 5 bases lay outside the gene matches. Per the germline V gene, CDR1 is SGHVS and CDR2 is FNYEAQ.

The chain links TRBV6-5 to TRBJ2-1; 9 bases line up with TRBD1. Germline loops: CDR1 MNHEY, CDR2 SVGAGI. J lost 8 bases, V lost 7 bases, and 9 bases had no gene match. The CDR3 contains 14 residues. CDR3 in amino acids: CASNRDRGFHEQFF. The CDR3 DNA is TGTGCCAGCAATAGAGACAGGGGGTTCCATGAGCAGTTCTTC.

The chain joins TRBV27 to TRBJ2-7; 9 nucleotides agree with TRBD1. Per germline, CDR1 MNHEY and CDR2 SMNVEV (reference sequence). Trimming took 6 bases from V and 4 from J; bases not matched to a gene: 10. The length of the CDR3 is 15 residues. In DNA form, the CDR3 reads TGTGCCAGCAGCGTTCGGCGGACAGGGGAGTACGAGCAGTACTTC. Its protein product is CASSVRRTGEYEQYF.

This chain uses TRBV7-8 with TRBJ2-3, with TRBD1 as a possible D gene (6 bases). The CDR3 has 14 amino acids. Germline values: CDR1 SGHVS, CDR2 FQNEAQ. Trimming took off 5 bases at V and 7 bases at J, with 16 bases between the two ends. CDR3 nucleotides: TGTGCCAGCAGCCCTAGACCACAGGGACATACGCAGTATTTT. Its translation is CASSPRPQGHTQYF.

This chain links TRBV7-2 with TRBJ1-1; 9 nucleotides align to TRBD1. This CDR3 has 15 amino acids. The germline CDR1 and CDR2 sequences are SGHTA and FQGNSA. V lost 5 bases and J lost 4; bases outside the gene matches: 8. CDR3 DNA: TGTGCCAGCAGCCAAACAGGGGGCGAGACCACTGAAGCTTTCTTT. This codes for CASSQTGGETTEAFF.

The V gene is TRBV27, the J gene TRBJ1-1; TRBD1 is a possible D gene (6 bases). Trimming shortened V by 5 bases and J by 5 bases, and 12 bases separated the two germline ends. The germline V gene encodes CDR1 MNHEY and CDR2 SMNVEV (reference sequence). The CDR3 contains 13 residues. The CDR3 nucleotides read TGTGCCAGCAGTCGCGGGAGGGGGACTGAAGCTTTCTTT. Translated: CASSRGRGTEAFF.

This clone appeared a single time. The genes are TRBV5-5 and TRBJ2-7; D might be TRBD1 (5 bases). The V end lost 1 base, the J end lost 3 bases, and 5 bases lay between the germline ends. The CDR3 totals 12 residues. CDR1 and CDR2 from the germline V gene are SGHKS and YYEKEE (reference sequence). The DNA for the CDR3 is TGTGCCAGCAGCTTGACAGGCTACGAGCAGTACTTC. Protein sequence: CASSLTGYEQYF.

This clone was observed once. The rearrangement joins TRBV28 to TRBJ1-4; D is perhaps TRBD1 (5 bases). CDR3 length equals 14 residues. CDR1 and CDR2 (germline): MDHEN, SYDVKM. V dropped 2 bases and J dropped 6 bases, with 10 bases sitting between them. CDR3 residues: CASSLPLGDEKLFF. The CDR3 DNA reads as TGTGCCAGCAGTTTACCGTTAGGGGATGAAAAACTGTTTTTT.

The genes are TRBV18 and TRBJ1-6, with 9 bases aligning to TRBD1. The junction had 3 bases not matched to a gene; V was cut back by 2 bases and J by 7 bases. CDR3 size: 15 residues. In germline, CDR1 is KGHSH, CDR2 LQKENI. Written as DNA, the CDR3 is TGTGCCAGCTCACCAACAGGGGGCGAGAATTCACCCCTCCACTTT. Translated: CASSPTGGENSPLHF. Full variable domain (outside the CDR3, taken from reference TRBV18 and TRBJ1-6): NAGVMQNPRHLVRRRGQEARLRCSPMKGHSHVYWYRQLPEEGLKFMVYLQKENIIDESGMPKERFSAEFPKEGPSILRIQQVVRGDSAAYFCASSPTGGENSPLHFGNGTRLTVT.

The chain recombines TRBV5-6 with TRBJ2-7; D gene unclear. Germline values: CDR1 SGHDT, CDR2 YYEEEE. The CDR3 runs to 13 residues. V gave up 0 bases and J gave up 2 bases, with 6 bases separating them. CDR3 protein: CASSLAVTYEQYF. In DNA, the CDR3 is TGTGCCAGCAGCTTGGCGGTAACCTACGAGCAGTACTTC.

This clone was counted between two and nine times. The chain is built from TRBV7-8 and TRBJ1-4; 7 bases are a match to TRBD1. CDR3 length: 14 amino acids. Per germline, CDR1 SGHVS and CDR2 FQNEAQ. Trimming removed 4 bases from V and 5 bases from J; junction bases left unmatched: 4. CDR3 bases: TGTGCCAGCAGCTCGGGACAGTTCAATGAAAAACTGTTTTTT. Its protein is CASSSGQFNEKLFF.

This chain links TRBV24-1 with TRBJ2-5; 8 bases are a match to TRBD1. The CDR3 is 14 residues long. With 9 bases clipped from V and 5 bases from J, the junction kept 10 bases outside the gene matches. Germline-derived CDR1 and CDR2 are KGHDR and SFDVKD. In nucleotides, the CDR3 is TGTGCCACCCCTCCCGACAGGGACAGGGAGACCCAGTACTTC. Protein product: CATPPDRDRETQYF.

About this clone itself: The sample contains more than one DNA sequence encoding this CDR3. This chain connects TRBV7-9 to TRBJ1-2; possible D gene TRBD1, 5 bases. Looked up from germline, CDR1 is SEHNR and CDR2 is FQNEAQ (reference sequence). V dropped 4 bases and J dropped 5 bases, with 17 bases sitting between them. The CDR3 sequence is 15 residues long. The CDR3 DNA is TGTGCCAGCAGCTGGAGCGGGGGGTCTTTATATGGCTACACCTTC. Encoded protein: CASSWSGGSLYGYTF. The entire variable domain, with the rest obtained from reference TRBV7-9 and TRBJ1-2, is as follows: DTGVSQNPRHKITKRGQNVTFRCDPISEHNRLYWYRQTLGQGPEFLTYFQNEAQLEKSRLLSDRFSAERPKGSFSTLEIQRTEQGDSAMYLCASSWSGGSLYGYTFGSGTRLTVV.

The rearrangement joins TRBV6-4 to TRBJ2-1, with 7 bases lining up with TRBD2. The CDR3 length is 14 residues. V lost 2 bases and J lost 2; bases outside the gene matches: 0. The germline V gene has CDR1 MRHNA and CDR2 SNTAGT. This CDR3 is CASSDGGAYNEQFF. CDR3 sequence (DNA): TGTGCCAGCAGTGACGGGGGGGCCTACAATGAGCAGTTCTTC.

This chain uses TRBV28 with TRBJ2-5; weak D call: TRBD1 (6 bases). V lost 3 bases to trimming and J lost 4 bases, with 6 bases between them. This CDR3 has 12 residues. Per the germline V gene, CDR1 is MDHEN and CDR2 is SYDVKM. CDR3 sequence (DNA): TGTGCCAGCAGTTTGGGGGCAGAGACCCAGTACTTC. It is translated as CASSLGAETQYF. The entire variable domain, with the rest obtained from reference TRBV28 and TRBJ2-5, is as follows: DVKVTQSSRYLVKRTGEKVFLECVQDMDHENMFWYRQDPGLGLRLIYFSYDVKMKEKGDIPEGYSVSREKKERFSLILESASTNQTSMYLCASSLGAETQYFGPGTRLLVL.